The 8 T cell receptor beta chains listed next were all sequenced from one sample in a study of blood T cells in healthy people across ages. A sample-barcoded 5' primer and a J-beta primer mix were used in a second PCR of roughly 6 to 11 cycles. TCRdb itself ran the 5' RACE reads through MiXCR, one entry per CDR3 protein. The profile covers about 1.5 million distinct CDR3 sequences, with 40% to 50% appearing a single time and 7% to 9.5% taken by the ten largest. The sample was blood. These receptors were collected from a woman between 18 and 29 years old in good health.

In its sample, this clonotype was seen a few times. V and J are TRBV27 and TRBJ1-4; tentative D call: TRBD1 (6 bases). Germline V lookup: CDR1 MNHEY, CDR2 SMNVEV (reference sequence). CDR3 size: 14 residues. V was cut by 5 bases and J by 6 bases, with 13 bases left in between. The CDR3: CASSQLGGDEKLFF. CDR3 in DNA: TGTGCCAGCAGTCAACTCGGGGGCGATGAAAAACTGTTTTTT.

The rearrangement joins TRBV29-1 to TRBJ1-2, with TRBD1 identical over 9 bases. CDR3 length: 14 amino acids. Germline V gene data show CDR1 as SQVTM and CDR2 as ANQGSEA. The junction had 11 bases not matched to a gene; V was cut back by 6 bases and J by 6 bases. CDR3 in amino acids: CSVLSRGQGDGYTF. The CDR3 DNA is TGCAGCGTACTTTCTAGGGGACAGGGTGATGGCTACACCTTC.

This clonotype occurred many times. The chain employs TRBV9 and TRBJ1-1; TRBD1 is a possible D gene (5 bases). The CDR3 is 15 residues long. Germline V lookup: CDR1 SGDLS, CDR2 YYNGEE. The ends were cut back, 1 base at V and 1 base at J, with 11 bases in the middle. The CDR3 loop reads CASSVLTGWNTEAFF. CDR3 coding DNA: TGTGCCAGCAGCGTACTCACAGGATGGAACACTGAAGCTTTCTTT.

The chain joins TRBV27 to TRBJ1-1; TRBD1 is a possible D gene (6 bases). Trimming took 5 bases from V and 4 from J, leaving 14 bases between them. The CDR3 loop spans 14 amino acids. Germline assignment: CDR1 MNHEY and CDR2 SMNVEV (reference sequence). CDR3 loop: CASSRRGGTTEAFF. Written as DNA, the CDR3 is TGTGCCAGCAGTCGGAGGGGGGGGACCACTGAAGCTTTCTTT.

CDR3 coding DNA: TGCAGTGCTAGAGATCAGCGGGGGTACACAGATACGCAGTATTTT. It specifies CSARDQRGYTDTQYF. The chain joins TRBV20-1 to TRBJ2-3, with 8 bases that match TRBD2. This CDR3 contains 15 residues. Germline V gene sequence: CDR1 DFQATT, CDR2 SNEGSKA (reference sequence). V lost 0 bases, J lost 2 bases, and 4 bases stayed unmatched.

The chain links TRBV20-1 to TRBJ2-3; D gene ambiguous. V lost 3 bases, J lost 2 bases, and 12 bases lay in between. The CDR3 extends over 14 amino acids. Germline CDR1 and CDR2: DFQATT and SNEGSKA (reference sequence). The DNA for the CDR3 is TGCAGTGCTAGGGCGAGCGCCAACACAGATACGCAGTATTTT. Protein: CSARASANTDTQYF.

This chain joins TRBV3-1 and TRBJ1-1, with D maybe TRBD1 (5 bases). Germline V gene lookup returns CDR1 LGHDT and CDR2 YNNKEL (reference sequence). V was clipped by 4 bases and J by 7 bases, with 13 bases between them. CDR3 length: 13 amino acids. As DNA, the CDR3 is TGTGCCAGCAGCCCCCGGGACTCCGGTGAAGCTTTCTTT. Its protein product is CASSPRDSGEAFF.

The chain combines TRBV7-9 with TRBJ2-7; D may correspond to TRBD1 or TRBD2 (6 bases each). Trimming cost V 1 base and J 5 bases, with 15 bases left between them. The germline V gene has CDR1 SEHNR and CDR2 FQNEAQ (reference sequence). The CDR3 extends over 15 amino acids. The CDR3 here is CASSLEGGGGNEQYF. The CDR3, as DNA: TGTGCCAGCAGCTTAGAAGGGGGAGGTGGCAACGAGCAGTACTTC.